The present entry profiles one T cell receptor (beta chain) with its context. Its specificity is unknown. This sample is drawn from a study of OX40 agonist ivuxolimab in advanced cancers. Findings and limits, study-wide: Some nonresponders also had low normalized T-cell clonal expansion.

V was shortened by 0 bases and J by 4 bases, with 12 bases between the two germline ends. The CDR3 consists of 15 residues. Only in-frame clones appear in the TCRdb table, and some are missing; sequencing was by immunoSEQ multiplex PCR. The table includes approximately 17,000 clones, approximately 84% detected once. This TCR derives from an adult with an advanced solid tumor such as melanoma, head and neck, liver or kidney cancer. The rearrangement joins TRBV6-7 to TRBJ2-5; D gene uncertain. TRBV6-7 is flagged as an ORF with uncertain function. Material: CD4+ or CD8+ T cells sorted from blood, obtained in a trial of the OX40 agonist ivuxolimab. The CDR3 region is CASSYSRSARETQYF. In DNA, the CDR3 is TGTGCCAGCAGTTACTCCAGGAGCGCCCGAGAGACCCAGTACTTC.